The following is a T cell receptor (beta chain) sequence with its context. Authors' processing steps: Amplification from reference gene primers served as the basis for estimated nucleated cell counts. The data were produced by immunoSEQ multiplex PCR, yet TCRdb's version contains in-frame clones alone and is incomplete. Clonal size and the V and J genes are those of that table, whereas D and trimming came from the DNA. The sample lists approximately 190,000 clones, around 83% occurring once. This record belongs to a study of blood T cell repertoires in COVID-19. Study as a whole: The analysed material was cDNA or gDNA that came from T cells, B-cell-depleted T cells, or PBMCs.

V lost 2 bases, J lost 0 bases, and 8 bases lay in between. The germline gives CDR1 KGHSH, CDR2 LQKENI. The CDR3 consists of 15 residues. The rearrangement joins TRBV18 to TRBJ1-3; D is unclear. The clonotype originates from a woman aged 40 to 49 with acute or convalescent COVID-19. The sample taken for sequencing was peripheral blood. This CDR3 reads CASSPVSPSGNTIYF. The DNA for the CDR3 is TGTGCCAGCTCACCAGTGAGTCCCTCTGGAAACACCATATATTTT.